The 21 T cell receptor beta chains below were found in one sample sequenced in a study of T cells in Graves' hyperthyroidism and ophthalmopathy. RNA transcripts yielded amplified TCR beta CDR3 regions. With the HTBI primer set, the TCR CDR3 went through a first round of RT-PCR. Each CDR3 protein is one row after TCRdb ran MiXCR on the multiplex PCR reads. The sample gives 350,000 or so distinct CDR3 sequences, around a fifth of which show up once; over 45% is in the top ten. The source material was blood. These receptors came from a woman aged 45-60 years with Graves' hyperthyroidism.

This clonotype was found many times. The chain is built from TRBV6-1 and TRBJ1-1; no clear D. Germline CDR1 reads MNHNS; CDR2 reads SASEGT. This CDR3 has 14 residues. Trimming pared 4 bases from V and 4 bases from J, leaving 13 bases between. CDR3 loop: CASSGAGFGTEAFF. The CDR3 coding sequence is TGTGCCAGCAGTGGGGCGGGCTTTGGCACTGAAGCTTTCTTT.

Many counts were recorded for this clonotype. DNA of the CDR3: TGTGCCAGCAGCTTAGGTCGCAGGGGGAATGAAGCTTTCTTT. As protein: CASSLGRRGNEAFF. The V call is TRBV7-2, the J call TRBJ1-1; 7 bases map to TRBD1. CDR3 length: 14 amino acids. Germline assignment: CDR1 SGHTA and CDR2 FQGNSA. The ends lost 1 base at V and 7 bases at J; junction bases unmatched: 6.

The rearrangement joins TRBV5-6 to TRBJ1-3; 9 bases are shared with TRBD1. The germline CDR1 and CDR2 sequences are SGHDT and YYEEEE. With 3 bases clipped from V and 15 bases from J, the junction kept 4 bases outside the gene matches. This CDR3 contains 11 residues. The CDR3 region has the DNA TGTGCCAGCAGCTCCCGGGACAGGGCATATTTT. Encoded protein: CASSSRDRAYF.

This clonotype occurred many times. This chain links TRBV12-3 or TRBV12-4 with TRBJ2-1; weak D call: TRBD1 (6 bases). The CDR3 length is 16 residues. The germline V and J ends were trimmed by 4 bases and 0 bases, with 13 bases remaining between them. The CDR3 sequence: CASSSLGQSSYNEQFF. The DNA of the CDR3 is TGTGCCAGCAGTTCCCTCGGACAGAGCTCCTACAATGAGCAGTTCTTC.

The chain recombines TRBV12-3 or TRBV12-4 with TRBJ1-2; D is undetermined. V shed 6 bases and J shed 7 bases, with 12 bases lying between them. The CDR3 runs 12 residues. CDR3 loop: CASSGMPSGYTF. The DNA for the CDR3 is TGTGCCAGCAGCGGGATGCCGAGTGGCTACACCTTC.

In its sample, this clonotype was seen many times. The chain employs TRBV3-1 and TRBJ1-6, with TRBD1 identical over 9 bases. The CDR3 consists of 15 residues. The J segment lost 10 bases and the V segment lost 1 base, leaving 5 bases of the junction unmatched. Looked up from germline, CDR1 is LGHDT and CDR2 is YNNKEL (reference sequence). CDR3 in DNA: TGTGCCAGCAGCCAAGGGGGACAGGGACGGTCACCCCTCCACTTT. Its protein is CASSQGGQGRSPLHF.

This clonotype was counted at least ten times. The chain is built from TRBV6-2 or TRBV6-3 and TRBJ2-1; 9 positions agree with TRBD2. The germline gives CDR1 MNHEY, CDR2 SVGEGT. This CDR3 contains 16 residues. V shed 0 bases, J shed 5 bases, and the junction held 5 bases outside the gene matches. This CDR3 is CASSYSVAGGDNEQFF. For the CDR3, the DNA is TGTGCCAGCAGTTACTCGGTGGCGGGGGGGGACAATGAGCAGTTCTTC.

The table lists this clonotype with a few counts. CDR3: CASRGAGTSTDTQYF. For the CDR3, the DNA is TGTGCCAGCAGGGGGGCGGGTACTAGCACAGATACGCAGTATTTT. V is TRBV6-1 and J is TRBJ2-3, with D perhaps matching TRBD1 (6 bases). In germline, CDR1 is MNHNS, CDR2 SASEGT. This CDR3 has 15 residues. Deletions cut 6 bases from V and 0 bases from J, with 13 bases between.

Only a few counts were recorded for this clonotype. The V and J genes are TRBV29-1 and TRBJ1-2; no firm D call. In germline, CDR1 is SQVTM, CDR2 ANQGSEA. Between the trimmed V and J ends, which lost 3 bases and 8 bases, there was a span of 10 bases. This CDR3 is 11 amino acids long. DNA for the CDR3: TGCAGCGTTGATTGGGGAAGGGGCTACACCTTC. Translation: CSVDWGRGYTF.

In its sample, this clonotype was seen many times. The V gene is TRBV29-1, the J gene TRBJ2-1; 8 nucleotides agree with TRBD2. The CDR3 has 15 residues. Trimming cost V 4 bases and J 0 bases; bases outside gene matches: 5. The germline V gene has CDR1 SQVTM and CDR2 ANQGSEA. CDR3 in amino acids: CSVVGGAPSYNEQFF. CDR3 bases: TGCAGCGTTGTCGGGGGGGCCCCCTCCTACAATGAGCAGTTCTTC.

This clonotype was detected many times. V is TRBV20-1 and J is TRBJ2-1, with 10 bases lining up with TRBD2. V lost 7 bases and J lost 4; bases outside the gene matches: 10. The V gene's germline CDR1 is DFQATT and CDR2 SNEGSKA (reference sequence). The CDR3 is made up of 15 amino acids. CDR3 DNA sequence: TGCAGTGGAGGGCTAGCGGGAGAGGGTTACAATGAGCAGTTCTTC. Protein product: CSGGLAGEGYNEQFF.

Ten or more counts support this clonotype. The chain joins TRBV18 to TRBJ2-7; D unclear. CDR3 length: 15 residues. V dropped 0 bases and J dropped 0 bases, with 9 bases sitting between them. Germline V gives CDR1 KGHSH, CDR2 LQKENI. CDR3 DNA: TGTGCCAGCTCACCACCAGTCAGGACCTCCTACGAGCAGTACTTC. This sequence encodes CASSPPVRTSYEQYF.

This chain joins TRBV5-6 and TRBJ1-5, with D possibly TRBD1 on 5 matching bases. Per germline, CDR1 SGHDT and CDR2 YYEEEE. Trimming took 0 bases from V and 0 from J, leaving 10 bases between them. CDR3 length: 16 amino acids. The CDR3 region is CASSLAGASSNQPQHF. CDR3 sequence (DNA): TGTGCCAGCAGCTTGGCCGGGGCCTCTAGCAATCAGCCCCAGCATTTT.

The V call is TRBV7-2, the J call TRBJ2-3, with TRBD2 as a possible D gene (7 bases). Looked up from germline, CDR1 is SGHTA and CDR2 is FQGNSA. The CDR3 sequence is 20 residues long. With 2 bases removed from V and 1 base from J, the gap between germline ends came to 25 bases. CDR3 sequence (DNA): TGTGCCAGCAGCTTATTCTTGGGGGGGCCGAGGGTCGCTGGCACAGATACGCAGTATTTT. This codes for CASSLFLGGPRVAGTDTQYF.

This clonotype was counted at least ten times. Here the CDR3 reads CASSLRSGTGELFF. The DNA of the CDR3 is TGTGCCAGCAGCTTACGGTCGGGGACCGGGGAGCTGTTTTTT. V gene TRBV11-2 combines with J gene TRBJ2-2; the D gene is possibly TRBD2 (5 bases). Germline V gene sequence: CDR1 SGHAT, CDR2 FQNNGV. This CDR3 has 14 amino acids. The germline V and J ends were trimmed by 2 bases and 5 bases, with 9 bases remaining between them.

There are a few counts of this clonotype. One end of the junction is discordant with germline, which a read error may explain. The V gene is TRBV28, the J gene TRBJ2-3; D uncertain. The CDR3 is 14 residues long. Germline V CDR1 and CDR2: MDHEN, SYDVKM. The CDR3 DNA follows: TGTGCCAGCAGTTCCTCCGGGCACACAGATATGCAGTATTTT. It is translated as CASSSSGHTDMQYF.

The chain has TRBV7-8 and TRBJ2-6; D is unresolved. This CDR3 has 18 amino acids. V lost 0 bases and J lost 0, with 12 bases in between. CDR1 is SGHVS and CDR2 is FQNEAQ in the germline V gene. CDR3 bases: TGTGCCAGCAGCTTAGCGGCAGGATTGAGCTCTGGGGCCAACGTCCTGACTTTC. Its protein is CASSLAAGLSSGANVLTF.

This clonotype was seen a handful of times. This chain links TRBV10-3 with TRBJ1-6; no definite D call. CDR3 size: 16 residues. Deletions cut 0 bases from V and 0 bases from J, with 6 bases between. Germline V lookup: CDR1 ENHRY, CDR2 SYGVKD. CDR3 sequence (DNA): TGTGCCATCAGTGAGTCTCGGGGCTCCTATAATTCACCCCTCCACTTT. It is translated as CAISESRGSYNSPLHF.

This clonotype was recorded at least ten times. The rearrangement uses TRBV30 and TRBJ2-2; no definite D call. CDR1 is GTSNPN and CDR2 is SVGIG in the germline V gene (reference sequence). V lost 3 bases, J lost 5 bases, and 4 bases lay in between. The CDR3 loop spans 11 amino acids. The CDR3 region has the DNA TGTGCCTGGAGGAGGACCGGGGAGCTGTTTTTT. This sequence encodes CAWRRTGELFF.

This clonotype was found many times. The CDR3 loop is CASSGRLAGTDTQYF. The CDR3 nucleotides are TGCGCCAGCAGCGGACGACTAGCGGGTACAGATACGCAGTATTTT. The rearrangement uses TRBV5-1 and TRBJ2-3, with 10 positions matching TRBD2. The junction had 5 bases not matched to a gene; V was cut back by 4 bases and J by 3 bases. The CDR3 spans 15 residues. The V gene's germline CDR1 is SGHRS and CDR2 YFSETQ.

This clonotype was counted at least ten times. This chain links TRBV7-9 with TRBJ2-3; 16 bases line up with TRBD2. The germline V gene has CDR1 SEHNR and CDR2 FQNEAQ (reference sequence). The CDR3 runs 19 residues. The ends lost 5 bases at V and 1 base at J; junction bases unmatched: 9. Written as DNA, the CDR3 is TGTGCCAGCAGCCCACACGGGACTAGCGGGGGGGCCGGCACAGATACGCAGTATTTT. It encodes CASSPHGTSGGAGTDTQYF.